This entry describes one T cell receptor (beta chain). As yet, its antigen is unknown. Sequence at one end of the junction differs from germline and may be a read error. The read ends 3 residues shy of where the CDR3 ends; the end is completed using the germline J gene. The sample is drawn from a study of T cells in women clearing cervical HPV infection. This table comes from immunoSEQ multiplex PCR, and its TCRdb copy is limited to in-frame clones, with some not included. Recorded here are about 33,000 clones; the top ten clones represent around 3.9%. CDR3 length: 15 amino acids. Germline CDR1 LGHNA, CDR2 YNFKEQ. Study-level findings and limits: Repertoire richness, not evenness, was significantly elevated in CIN3+ cases versus controls. Richness plus V gene abundances separated cases from controls with AUC 0.8 to 0.85.

The sample consisted of blood buffy coat. The TCR sequence derives from a woman between 18 and 70 years old with a cervical HPV16 infection that either progressed to CIN3+ or cleared (not recorded which). The V and J genes are TRBV4-2 and TRBJ1-5; a weak D match, TRBD1 (5 bases). The CDR3 region is CASSQEQGWNQPQHF. The part of the CDR3 DNA that was read is TGCGCCAGCAGCCAGGAGCAGGGTTGGAATCAGCCC.